This is a list of T cell receptor beta chains from one sample in a study of OX40 agonist ivuxolimab in advanced cancers. Only in-frame clones appear in the TCRdb table, and some are missing; sequencing was by immunoSEQ multiplex PCR. This sample has some 150,000 clones, with around 93% found just once. The sequenced sample was CD4+ or CD8+ T cells sorted from blood, obtained in a trial of the OX40 agonist ivuxolimab. These receptors were taken from an adult with an advanced solid tumor such as melanoma, head and neck, liver or kidney cancer. Each CDR3 is given with its conserved first and last residue. D genes are given only for firm matches. Clone size, where shown, is once, few, many, or a class for clones that have expanded.

D gene,J gene,V gene,clone size,CDR3 protein,CDR3 DNA
.,TRBJ2-7,TRBV6-1,.,CASRTASYEQYF,TGTGCCAGCAGGACAGCCTCCTACGAGCAGTACTTC
.,TRBJ1-1,TRBV7-9,.,CASRAGLNTEAFF,TGTGCCAGCAGAGCAGGTTTGAACACTGAAGCTTTCTTT
TRBD1,TRBJ1-5,TRBV19,.,CASSDAGGAGGNQPQHF,TGTGCCAGTAGCGATGCAGGGGGGGCTGGCGGCAATCAGCCCCAGCATTTT
.,TRBJ2-7,TRBV30,.,CAWSVLSWQQTYEQYF,TGTGCCTGGAGTGTACTGTCGTGGCAGCAAACCTACGAGCAGTACTTC
TRBD1,TRBJ2-5,TRBV19,.,CASSMAGGQETQYF,TGTGCCAGTAGTATGGCAGGGGGCCAAGAGACCCAGTACTTC
.,TRBJ2-1,TRBV7-3,.,CASSLMGGTYNEQFF,TGTGCCAGCAGCTTAATGGGAGGAACTTACAATGAGCAGTTCTTC
.,TRBJ1-2,TRBV25-1,.,CASSELTAYGYTF,TGTGCCAGCAGTGAATTGACGGCCTATGGCTACACCTTC
.,TRBJ1-1,TRBV18,.,CASSPPNNRPSTEAFF,TGTGCCAGCTCACCACCGAATAACCGCCCCAGCACTGAAGCTTTCTTT
TRBD1,TRBJ1-1,TRBV29-1,.,CSVDGQGTTEAFF,TGCAGCGTTGATGGACAGGGGACGACTGAAGCTTTCTTT
.,TRBJ2-2,TRBV5-1,once,CASSLLDGTGELFF,TGCGCCAGCAGCTTACTAGACGGCACCGGGGAGCTGTTTTTT
.,TRBJ1-3,TRBV30,.,CAWSSIGDLIGSTIYF,TGTGCCTGGAGTTCTATAGGGGACCTCATAGGAAGCACCATATATTTT
TRBD1,TRBJ1-2,TRBV6-5,.,CASSYTGQGAYGYTF,TGTGCCAGCAGTTACACTGGACAGGGGGCCTATGGCTACACCTTC
.,TRBJ2-3,TRBV9,.,CASSVEGTDTQYF,TGTGCCAGCAGCGTAGAGGGGACAGATACGCAGTATTTT